A selection of T cell receptor beta chains follows, all from one sample in a study of T cell responses to AZD1222 COVID-19 vaccine. Sequencing used immunoSEQ multiplex PCR; TCRdb keeps in-frame clones, though not all of them. Of just under 95,000 clones listed, roughly 91% were seen once; the top ten hold about 20%. The sequencing here drew on peripheral blood, taken on day 0 of AZD1222 vaccination. All receptors come from an adult in good health. The CDR3 runs from the conserved cysteine through the conserved F or W. The D gene is left open where the match is weak. A row's size may be missing; if present it is once, few, many or a size class.

length,size,J,D,V,DNA,CDR3
15,-,TRBJ1-6,TRBD1,TRBV3-1/TRBV3-2,TGTGCCAGCAGCCAAGGACAGGGATCGAGTTCACCCCTCCACTTT,CASSQGQGSSSPLHF
15,-,TRBJ1-1,-,TRBV19,TGTGCCAGTAGTCCCCCCGGGACTCTGAACACTGAAGCTTTCTTT,CASSPPGTLNTEAFF
15,-,TRBJ1-2,-,TRBV7-2,TGTGCCAGCAGCCTAACGACGGAGTCGGGGTATGGCTACACCTTC,CASSLTTESGYGYTF
15,-,TRBJ1-5,-,TRBV19,TGTGCCAGTAGTATAGTACAAGGGGGCAATCAGCCCCAGCATTTT,CASSIVQGGNQPQHF
14,-,TRBJ1-1,TRBD1,TRBV19,TGTGCCAGCTCGAAAGACAGGGGGGACACTGAAGCTTTCTTT,CASSKDRGDTEAFF
14,-,TRBJ1-4,TRBD1,TRBV5-8,TGTGCCAGCAGAACGACAGGGGCCCTCGAAAAACTGTTTTTT,CASRTTGALEKLFF
17,-,TRBJ2-7,TRBD2,TRBV9,TGTGCCAGCTCAAAGGGGGTACTAGCGGGTACCCCCTACGAGCAGTACTTC,CASSKGVLAGTPYEQYF
13,-,TRBJ2-1,-,TRBV18,TGTGCCAGCTCACCCCCCTCCTACAATGAGCAGTTCTTC,CASSPPSYNEQFF
14,-,TRBJ2-1,TRBD1,TRBV9,TGTGCCAGCAGCGTGGGGACAGGGGGACATGAGCAGTTCTTC,CASSVGTGGHEQFF
17,-,TRBJ1-5,-,TRBV3-1/TRBV3-2,TGTGCCAGCAGCCAAGAACGACTAGGGGTGAGTAATCAGCCCCAGCATTTT,CASSQERLGVSNQPQHF
12,-,TRBJ1-2,-,TRBV7-9,TGTGCCAGCAGCGGGACTCTCTATGGCTACACCTTC,CASSGTLYGYTF
13,-,TRBJ1-1,-,TRBV6-5,TGTGCCAGCATTAAACAGGGGAACACTGAAGCTTTCTTT,CASIKQGNTEAFF
14,-,TRBJ2-5,-,TRBV14,TGTGCCAGCAGCCAAGTGGCAGTCCAAGAGACCCAGTACTTC,CASSQVAVQETQYF
13,once,TRBJ1-5,TRBD1,TRBV19,TGTGCCAGTAGTGGGACAGGGCCCCAGCCCCAGCATTTT,CASSGTGPQPQHF
15,-,TRBJ2-2,TRBD1,TRBV3-1/TRBV3-2,TGTGCCAGCAGCCAGGGGACAGACCACACCGGGGAGCTGTTTTTT,CASSQGTDHTGELFF
15,-,TRBJ2-7,TRBD2,TRBV7-3,TGTGCCAGCAGCGCCTTAGCGGGGGACTCCTACGAGCAGTACTTC,CASSALAGDSYEQYF
15,-,TRBJ1-4,-,TRBV18,TGTGCCAGCTCACCAAGGGCAGCAACTAATGAAAAACTGTTTTTT,CASSPRAATNEKLFF
14,-,TRBJ2-7,TRBD1,TRBV5-4,TGTGCCAGCAGCTTATGGACAGGGGGGGACGAGCAGTACTTC,CASSLWTGGDEQYF
13,-,TRBJ2-7,-,TRBV11-3,TGTGCCAGCAGCCTCAGCTCCCGGGGCGAGCAGTACTTC,CASSLSSRGEQYF
14,-,TRBJ1-2,-,TRBV5-6,TGTGCCAGCAGCTCAACCCGACAGACATATGGCTACACCTTC,CASSSTRQTYGYTF
16,-,TRBJ1-1,-,TRBV19,TGTGCCACTGCCGGGACGGGAAGAAGTATGAACACTGAAGCTTTCTTT,CATAGTGRSMNTEAFF
13,-,TRBJ1-5,TRBD1,TRBV2,TGTGCCACCAGGACAGGGAGCAATCAGCCCCAGCATTTT,CATRTGSNQPQHF
16,-,TRBJ1-2,-,TRBV6-5,TGTGCCAGCAGTTACTCTTTTCGCCGAGCTAACTATGGCTACACCTTC,CASSYSFRRANYGYTF
14,-,TRBJ1-1,-,TRBV27,TGTGCCAGCAGTTTTAATGGGGCGAGTACTGAAGCTTTCTTT,CASSFNGASTEAFF
14,-,TRBJ1-4,-,TRBV6-5,TGTGCCAGCAAACCAAGCGGGGTTTTACGAAAACTGTTTTTT,CASKPSGVLRKLFF
14,-,TRBJ2-2,-,TRBV18,TGTGCCAGCTCACCACCACAGGCAACCGGGGAGCTGTTTTTT,CASSPPQATGELFF
16,-,TRBJ2-2,-,TRBV9,TGTGCCAGCAGCGGCGCCGGGACAATTTTAGCCGGGGAGCTGTTTTTT,CASSGAGTILAGELFF
15,-,TRBJ1-1,-,TRBV5-8,TGTGCCAGCAGCTCACCCGGGCTGGGAGACACTGAAGCTTTCTTT,CASSSPGLGDTEAFF
15,-,TRBJ2-1,-,TRBV14,TGTGCCAGCAGCCAACTTGCGGGACCCTACAATGAGCAGTTCTTC,CASSQLAGPYNEQFF
15,once,TRBJ1-6,-,TRBV9,TGTGCCAGCAGCGTAGCTGGGGGCTTTGGTTCACCCCTCCACTTT,CASSVAGGFGSPLHF
14,-,TRBJ2-3,-,TRBV19,TGTGCCAGTAGTCCGGAGGGGCCGGCAGATACGCAGTATTTT,CASSPEGPADTQYF
15,few,TRBJ2-7,-,TRBV5-1,TGCGCCAGCAGCGTAATGGTGACAGGTGTGTACGAGCAGTACTTC,CASSVMVTGVYEQYF
14,-,TRBJ1-5,-,TRBV18,TGTGCCAGCTCACCACCAACCTCAGCTCAGCCCCAGCATTTT,CASSPPTSAQPQHF
14,-,TRBJ2-5,-,TRBV5-1,TGCGCCAGCAGCCCCGGGTCCGCAAGGGAGACCCAGTACTTC,CASSPGSARETQYF
16,-,TRBJ2-2,-,TRBV19,TGTGCCAGTAGTATAGAAGGGGCTAGTTTCACCGGGGAGCTGTTTTTT,CASSIEGASFTGELFF
14,-,TRBJ2-7,-,TRBV19,TGTGCCAGTAGTTCCCGGAGACAGAGAACGAGGAAGTACTTC,CASSSRRQRTRKYF
13,-,TRBJ1-4,-,TRBV2,TGTGCCAGCAGTGTCGAGGGGGACGCAAAACTGTTTTTT,CASSVEGDAKLFF
14,-,TRBJ2-1,TRBD2,TRBV6-5,TGTGCCAGCAGTCTCCTACTAGCGGGCGATGAGCAGTTCTTC,CASSLLLAGDEQFF
12,-,TRBJ2-7,-,TRBV25-1,TGTGCCAGCAGCGCGACAGGCTACGAGCAGTACTTC,CASSATGYEQYF
16,-,TRBJ2-7,TRBD2,TRBV18,TGTGCCAGCTCACCAGGATTGACTAGCGGGGGGTACGAGCAGTACTTC,CASSPGLTSGGYEQYF
13,-,TRBJ2-5,TRBD1,TRBV19,TGTGCCAGTAGTATTACAGGGGTAGAGACCCAGTACTTC,CASSITGVETQYF
16,-,TRBJ2-3,TRBD2,TRBV12-5,TGTGCTAGTGGTCGGGGTAGCGGGGGGGCAACAGATACGCAGTATTTT,CASGRGSGGATDTQYF